This T cell receptor beta chain was found in a study of cytomegalovirus exposure and HLA in healthy donors. Germline lookup yields CDR1 MNHEY and CDR2 SVGAGI. This CDR3 has 16 residues. PCR primers comprised 60 Vbeta and 13 Jbeta primers. Profiling relied on immunoSEQ multiplex PCR, and the TCRdb table lists in-frame clones only, not all of them. The sample lists under 150,000 clones, roughly four fifths seen once, with roughly 1.2% in the top ten. For this clone: At one end, the junction sequence differs from germline, possibly due to a read error.

The TCR sequence derives from a girl aged 2 to 9 in good health and CMV-seronegative. The chain combines TRBV6-5 with TRBJ2-5; 10 bases fit TRBD2. Sequencing used PBMCs. The CDR3 reads CASSLTSGNMLEAQYF. The CDR3, as DNA: TGTGCCAGCAGTTTAACTAGCGGGAATATGTTAGAGGCCCAGTACTTC.